Listed below are T cell receptor beta chains from one sample, sequenced in a study of post-analysis software for immune sequencing data. Via MiXCR, TCRdb re-called the PCR reads, giving one row per CDR3 protein. The sample holds around 500,000 distinct CDR3 sequences, approximately 34% seen once. The sequencing sample was made of blood. All receptors derive from a girl aged 2-17 years with multiple sclerosis. CDR3s include the opening cysteine and the closing phenylalanine or tryptophan. Fields, in order: V gene, D gene, clone size, J gene, CDR3 length, CDR3 DNA, CDR3 protein. D genes are given only for firm matches. The listing skips clone size in some rows; elsewhere it reads once, few, many or a size class.

v_call: TRBV7-2
d_call: NA
clone_size: NA
j_call: TRBJ2-2
cdr3_length: 15
cdr3_nt: TGTGCCAGCAGCCTCGTTGCAGGCAACACCGGGGAGCTGTTTTTT
cdr3_aa: CASSLVAGNTGELFF

v_call: TRBV5-1
d_call: NA
clone_size: NA
j_call: TRBJ2-1
cdr3_length: 13
cdr3_nt: TGCGCCAGCAGCCCCGCCCCACTCTACGAGCAGTTCTTC
cdr3_aa: CASSPAPLYEQFF

v_call: TRBV7-2
d_call: NA
clone_size: NA
j_call: TRBJ1-4
cdr3_length: 15
cdr3_nt: TGTGCCAGCAGCCGGGTCCCGGGACGGAATGAAAAACTGTTTTTT
cdr3_aa: CASSRVPGRNEKLFF

v_call: TRBV5-1
d_call: TRBD2
clone_size: NA
j_call: TRBJ2-1
cdr3_length: 19
cdr3_nt: TGCGCCAGCAGTCCGGGGACTAGCGGGGTGTTACAATCCTACAGTGAGCAGTTCTTC
cdr3_aa: CASSPGTSGVLQSYSEQFF

v_call: TRBV29-1
d_call: TRBD1
clone_size: NA
j_call: TRBJ2-3
cdr3_length: 15
cdr3_nt: TGCAGCATTGAGGGTGGACAGGGCCCCCCAGATACGCAGTATTTT
cdr3_aa: CSIEGGQGPPDTQYF

v_call: TRBV20-1
d_call: NA
clone_size: NA
j_call: TRBJ2-1
cdr3_length: 16
cdr3_nt: TGCAGTGCTAGAGATGAGGCGGGGCCCTTCTACAATGAGCAGTTCTTC
cdr3_aa: CSARDEAGPFYNEQFF

v_call: TRBV7-3
d_call: NA
clone_size: NA
j_call: TRBJ2-5
cdr3_length: 14
cdr3_nt: TGTGCCAGCAGCGAACGGCCAGGACAAGAGACCCAGTACTTC
cdr3_aa: CASSERPGQETQYF

v_call: TRBV25-1
d_call: NA
clone_size: NA
j_call: TRBJ1-6
cdr3_length: 12
cdr3_nt: TGTGCCAGCGGATCAGGGAATTCACCCCTCCACTTT
cdr3_aa: CASGSGNSPLHF

v_call: TRBV6-5
d_call: TRBD2
clone_size: NA
j_call: TRBJ2-1
cdr3_length: 15
cdr3_nt: TGTGCCAGCAGCCGAGGGACTAGCGGGAACAATGAGCAGTTCTTC
cdr3_aa: CASSRGTSGNNEQFF

v_call: TRBV5-1
d_call: TRBD1
clone_size: NA
j_call: TRBJ1-4
cdr3_length: 14
cdr3_nt: TGCGCCAGCACTGGGACAGGGTCTAATGAAAAACTGTTTTTT
cdr3_aa: CASTGTGSNEKLFF

v_call: TRBV6-5
d_call: NA
clone_size: many
j_call: TRBJ2-7
cdr3_length: 13
cdr3_nt: TGTGCCAGCAGTTACTCGACGGCCAGAGAACTGTACTTC
cdr3_aa: CASSYSTARELYF

v_call: TRBV29-1
d_call: NA
clone_size: NA
j_call: TRBJ1-2
cdr3_length: 14
cdr3_nt: TGCAGCGTTGATCACAGGAGGGCCCTCTATGGCTACACCTTC
cdr3_aa: CSVDHRRALYGYTF

v_call: TRBV4-1
d_call: NA
clone_size: once
j_call: TRBJ2-2
cdr3_length: 15
cdr3_nt: TGCGCCAGCAGCCAAGAGAGTGGGAACACCGGGGAGCTGTTTTTT
cdr3_aa: CASSQESGNTGELFF

v_call: TRBV5-1
d_call: NA
clone_size: few
j_call: TRBJ1-2
cdr3_length: 15
cdr3_nt: TGCGCCAGCAGCTTGGAGATGGAGGGTCGGATGGGCTACACCTTC
cdr3_aa: CASSLEMEGRMGYTF

v_call: TRBV20-1
d_call: NA
clone_size: few
j_call: TRBJ2-1
cdr3_length: 14
cdr3_nt: TGCAGTGCTAGAGCTCCCCTATTCTACAATGAGCAGTTCTTC
cdr3_aa: CSARAPLFYNEQFF

v_call: TRBV27
d_call: NA
clone_size: NA
j_call: TRBJ1-5
cdr3_length: 16
cdr3_nt: TGTGCCAGCAGTTCCCGAGCCGGGGGGGTCGATCAGCCCCAGCATTTT
cdr3_aa: CASSSRAGGVDQPQHF

v_call: TRBV2
d_call: TRBD1
clone_size: few
j_call: TRBJ1-1
cdr3_length: 15
cdr3_nt: TGTGCCAGCAGCATAGGGGGCTGGGGGAACACTGAAGCTTTCTTT
cdr3_aa: CASSIGGWGNTEAFF

v_call: TRBV28
d_call: NA
clone_size: few
j_call: TRBJ2-3
cdr3_length: 11
cdr3_nt: TGTGCCAGCACTATAGGAGATACGCAGTATTTT
cdr3_aa: CASTIGDTQYF

v_call: TRBV2
d_call: NA
clone_size: NA
j_call: TRBJ1-2
cdr3_length: 13
cdr3_nt: TGTGCCAGCAGTGAAACATTCCCTTATGGCTACACCTTC
cdr3_aa: CASSETFPYGYTF

v_call: TRBV5-1
d_call: NA
clone_size: NA
j_call: TRBJ2-1
cdr3_length: 17
cdr3_nt: TGCGCCAGCAGCTTCACCGGGACCAAGAGCTCCTACAATGAGCAGTTCTTC
cdr3_aa: CASSFTGTKSSYNEQFF

v_call: TRBV29-1
d_call: NA
clone_size: once
j_call: TRBJ2-5
cdr3_length: 12
cdr3_nt: TGCAGCGTTGGCGGCCGCCAAGAGACCCAGTACTTC
cdr3_aa: CSVGGRQETQYF

v_call: TRBV7-9
d_call: NA
clone_size: NA
j_call: TRBJ1-1
cdr3_length: 15
cdr3_nt: TGTGCCAGCAGCCTTGGGGTAACTTTGGACACTGAAGCTTTCTTT
cdr3_aa: CASSLGVTLDTEAFF

v_call: TRBV20-1
d_call: TRBD1
clone_size: NA
j_call: TRBJ1-5
cdr3_length: 17
cdr3_nt: TGCAGTGCTCACGCCTGGGGCAGGGGGCTTCTCAATCAGCCCCAGCATTTT
cdr3_aa: CSAHAWGRGLLNQPQHF

v_call: TRBV28
d_call: TRBD1
clone_size: NA
j_call: TRBJ2-1
cdr3_length: 14
cdr3_nt: TGTGCCAGCGTACCGGGACAGGGCTACAATGAGCAGTTCTTC
cdr3_aa: CASVPGQGYNEQFF

v_call: TRBV11-2
d_call: NA
clone_size: NA
j_call: TRBJ1-5
cdr3_length: 14
cdr3_nt: TGTGCCAGCAGCTTAGATTTGGGGTCTCAGCCCCAGCATTTT
cdr3_aa: CASSLDLGSQPQHF

v_call: TRBV11-2
d_call: NA
clone_size: NA
j_call: TRBJ1-2
cdr3_length: 14
cdr3_nt: TGTGCCAGCAGCCCATCGGGGGGGAGCTATGGCTACACCTTC
cdr3_aa: CASSPSGGSYGYTF

v_call: TRBV18
d_call: NA
clone_size: few
j_call: TRBJ2-3
cdr3_length: 15
cdr3_nt: TGTGCCAGCTCACCAGGGGACCCTAGCACAGATACGCAGTATTTT
cdr3_aa: CASSPGDPSTDTQYF

v_call: TRBV7-8
d_call: NA
clone_size: NA
j_call: TRBJ1-1
cdr3_length: 14
cdr3_nt: TGTGCCAGCAGCTTTTACGCAGAGAACACTGAAGCTTTCTTT
cdr3_aa: CASSFYAENTEAFF

v_call: TRBV5-6
d_call: NA
clone_size: NA
j_call: TRBJ2-5
cdr3_length: 14
cdr3_nt: TGTGCCAGCAGCTTGGTGCCAGACCAAGAGACCCAGTACTTC
cdr3_aa: CASSLVPDQETQYF

v_call: TRBV4-1
d_call: TRBD2
clone_size: NA
j_call: TRBJ2-1
cdr3_length: 19
cdr3_nt: TGCGCCAGCAGCCAAGAAGGGTACGCGGGGGGGCCGCGGAGAGGTGAGCAGTTCTTC
cdr3_aa: CASSQEGYAGGPRRGEQFF

v_call: TRBV7-2
d_call: NA
clone_size: NA
j_call: TRBJ2-6
cdr3_length: 14
cdr3_nt: TGTGCCAGCACCCTAGGCTCTGGGGCCAACGTCCTGACTTTC
cdr3_aa: CASTLGSGANVLTF

v_call: TRBV7-2
d_call: NA
clone_size: NA
j_call: TRBJ2-6
cdr3_length: 18
cdr3_nt: TGTGCCAGCAGCCTTTGGACAGTTCGTTCCTCTGGGGCCAACGTCCTGACTTTC
cdr3_aa: CASSLWTVRSSGANVLTF

v_call: TRBV10-3
d_call: TRBD2
clone_size: NA
j_call: TRBJ2-3
cdr3_length: 15
cdr3_nt: TGTGCCATCAGTGTAACAGCGGGGACCACAGATACGCAGTATTTT
cdr3_aa: CAISVTAGTTDTQYF

v_call: TRBV7-8
d_call: NA
clone_size: few
j_call: TRBJ1-2
cdr3_length: 15
cdr3_nt: TGTGCCAGCAGCTTAACCGAGGGCTTGGGCTATGGCTACACCTTC
cdr3_aa: CASSLTEGLGYGYTF

v_call: TRBV5-1
d_call: NA
clone_size: once
j_call: TRBJ1-1
cdr3_length: 15
cdr3_nt: TGCGCCAGCAGCTTGTTGTTAGGGGAGAACACTGAAGCTTTCTTT
cdr3_aa: CASSLLLGENTEAFF

v_call: TRBV5-1
d_call: TRBD2
clone_size: NA
j_call: TRBJ2-3
cdr3_length: 16
cdr3_nt: TGCGCCAGCAGCTCCGGTGGGCGGGGGAGCACAGATACGCAGTATTTT
cdr3_aa: CASSSGGRGSTDTQYF

v_call: TRBV6-2/TRBV6-3
d_call: NA
clone_size: many
j_call: TRBJ2-7
cdr3_length: 12
cdr3_nt: TGTGCCAGCAGTAGGGGATTCTACGAGCAGTACTTC
cdr3_aa: CASSRGFYEQYF

v_call: TRBV7-6
d_call: TRBD1
clone_size: NA
j_call: TRBJ2-2
cdr3_length: 18
cdr3_nt: TGTGCCAGCAGCTTAGGTCCGGGACAGACACACCGGGCCGGGGAGCTGTTTTTT
cdr3_aa: CASSLGPGQTHRAGELFF

v_call: TRBV2
d_call: TRBD1
clone_size: NA
j_call: TRBJ2-1
cdr3_length: 14
cdr3_nt: TGTGCCAGCAGGGGGATGACAGGGCGGAATGAGCAGTTCTTC
cdr3_aa: CASRGMTGRNEQFF

v_call: TRBV20-1
d_call: NA
clone_size: NA
j_call: TRBJ1-2
cdr3_length: 10
cdr3_nt: TGCAGTGCTGCCTACTATGGCTACACCTTC
cdr3_aa: CSAAYYGYTF

v_call: TRBV4-1
d_call: TRBD1
clone_size: few
j_call: TRBJ2-5
cdr3_length: 15
cdr3_nt: TGCGCCAGCAGCCTAGAAGACAGGGGCCCAGAGACCCAGTACTTC
cdr3_aa: CASSLEDRGPETQYF

v_call: TRBV20-1
d_call: TRBD1
clone_size: few
j_call: TRBJ1-4
cdr3_length: 13
cdr3_nt: TGCAGTGGTCGACAGGGTGAAAATGAAAAACTGTTTTTT
cdr3_aa: CSGRQGENEKLFF

v_call: TRBV5-1
d_call: TRBD1
clone_size: NA
j_call: TRBJ2-1
cdr3_length: 15
cdr3_nt: TGCGCCAGCAGCCCACCAGACAGGGTTCTGCTTGAGCAGTTCTTC
cdr3_aa: CASSPPDRVLLEQFF

v_call: TRBV6-1
d_call: NA
clone_size: NA
j_call: TRBJ1-6
cdr3_length: 17
cdr3_nt: TGTGCCAGCAGTGGGCGGACAGTGAGCTCCTATAATTCACCCCTCCACTTT
cdr3_aa: CASSGRTVSSYNSPLHF

v_call: TRBV15
d_call: NA
clone_size: once
j_call: TRBJ1-3
cdr3_length: 15
cdr3_nt: TGTGCCACCAGCAGGGGACTTAACTCTGGAAACACCATATATTTT
cdr3_aa: CATSRGLNSGNTIYF

v_call: TRBV29-1
d_call: NA
clone_size: few
j_call: TRBJ2-3
cdr3_length: 13
cdr3_nt: TGCAGCGTTATTAGGGGGAGCACAGATACGCAGTATTTT
cdr3_aa: CSVIRGSTDTQYF

v_call: TRBV3-1
d_call: NA
clone_size: few
j_call: TRBJ1-5
cdr3_length: 14
cdr3_nt: TGTGCCAGCAGCCCCAAATTGGGAGGGCAGCCCCAGCATTTT
cdr3_aa: CASSPKLGGQPQHF

v_call: TRBV6-6
d_call: NA
clone_size: few
j_call: TRBJ2-7
cdr3_length: 11
cdr3_nt: TGTGCCAGCAGGGACGCCTACGAGCAGTACTTC
cdr3_aa: CASRDAYEQYF

v_call: TRBV20-1
d_call: NA
clone_size: NA
j_call: TRBJ1-2
cdr3_length: 15
cdr3_nt: TGCAGTGCTAGAGGGGTTGACGGAGCTAACTATGGCTACACCTTC
cdr3_aa: CSARGVDGANYGYTF

v_call: TRBV19
d_call: TRBD2
clone_size: NA
j_call: TRBJ2-1
cdr3_length: 17
cdr3_nt: TGTGCCAGTAGTACCGCCTCTACAGCGGGGGGATACAATGAGCAGTTCTTC
cdr3_aa: CASSTASTAGGYNEQFF